These 7 T cell receptor beta chains were sequenced from one sample in a study of blood T cell repertoires in COVID-19. Sequencing was performed with immunoSEQ multiplex PCR; in TCRdb, only in-frame clones are kept and a portion is missing. The profile shows approximately 52,000 clones, roughly 87% of them singletons. The source material was peripheral blood. The origin of the receptors is a human donor in a cohort sampled during active COVID-19.

The J gene is TRBJ1-6, the V gene TRBV6-5; D ambiguous. Germline V CDR1 and CDR2: MNHEY, SVGAGI. CDR3 size: 14 residues. V dropped 7 bases and J dropped 0 bases, with 7 bases sitting between them. The CDR3 DNA is TGTGCCAGCACACAGAGCTCCTATAATTCACCCCTCCACTTT. Translated, it gives CASTQSSYNSPLHF.

The chain is built from TRBV27 and TRBJ2-1, with a possible D match to TRBD1 (6 bases). Per germline, CDR1 MNHEY and CDR2 SMNVEV (reference sequence). The CDR3 totals 14 residues. Trimming removed 5 bases at V and 5 bases at J, with 13 bases between. The CDR3 DNA is TGTGCCAGCAGTGTTTTGGGACAAAACAATGAGCAGTTCTTC. Translated, it gives CASSVLGQNNEQFF.

J is TRBJ2-7 and V is TRBV7-9; D is undetermined. V was clipped by 1 base and J by 3 bases, with 10 bases between them. The CDR3 sequence is 14 residues long. CDR1 and CDR2 (germline): SEHNR, FQNEAQ (reference sequence). The CDR3, as DNA: TGTGCCAGCAGCTTAGGCGGATTGGTCTACGAGCAGTACTTC. Its protein product is CASSLGGLVYEQYF.

J is TRBJ2-6 and V is TRBV27; weak D call: TRBD1 (6 bases). The V end was cut by 7 bases, the J end by 3 bases, with 10 bases between. The CDR3 is made up of 14 amino acids. Germline lookup yields CDR1 MNHEY and CDR2 SMNVEV (reference sequence). The CDR3 protein is CASTGQSGANVLTF. The DNA for the CDR3 is TGTGCCAGCACCGGACAGAGTGGGGCCAACGTCCTGACTTTC.

The CDR3 loop is CAISDRENQPQHF. CDR3 sequence (DNA): TGTGCCATCTCGGACAGGGAAAATCAGCCCCAGCATTTT. The chain is built from TRBV2 and TRBJ1-5; 8 positions match TRBD1. V gave up 10 bases and J gave up 4 bases; unmatched junction bases: 6. Germline V gene lookup returns CDR1 SNHLY and CDR2 FYNNEI. CDR3 length: 13 amino acids.

The chain is built from TRBV15 and TRBJ2-7, with D perhaps matching TRBD2 (6 bases). Per the germline V gene, CDR1 is LNHNV and CDR2 is YYDKDF (reference sequence). The CDR3 runs to 14 residues. Trimming pared 6 bases from V and 1 base from J, leaving 13 bases between. CDR3 region: CATRRTIESYEQYF. Written as DNA, the CDR3 is TGTGCCACCAGGAGGACTATAGAATCCTACGAGCAGTACTTC.

The chain employs TRBV24-1 and TRBJ2-2; 12 bases line up with TRBD2. V shed 3 bases, J shed 7 bases, and the junction held 11 bases outside the gene matches. This CDR3 has 18 residues. Germline V CDR1 and CDR2: KGHDR, SFDVKD. CDR3 DNA: TGTGCCACCAGTGATCAGACTAGCGGGAGACTGGTCGGCGGGGAGCTGTTTTTT. Translation: CATSDQTSGRLVGGELFF.